This TCR beta chain emerged from a study of early T cells in non-severe SARS-CoV-2 infection. This clonotype was seen ten or more times. The V end lost 3 bases, the J end lost 0 bases, and 12 bases lay between the germline ends. CDR1 and CDR2 (germline): LNHNV, YYDKDF (reference sequence). CDR3 length equals 16 residues. TCRdb passed the 5' RACE reads through MiXCR, listing each CDR3 protein once. The sample carries more than 65,000 distinct CDR3 sequences, more than 3.5% recorded once. The sequence derives from an adult who was a healthcare worker with PCR-confirmed SARS-CoV-2 infection or an uninfected control (not recorded which). The donor label of this sample is uncertain. This chain joins TRBV15 and TRBJ2-4; TRBD1 might be the D (6 bases). Sequences were derived from whole blood, sampled at baseline. The CDR3, as DNA: TGTGCCACCAGCAGTTGGGGACAAGAAGCCAAAAACATTCAGTACTTC. Amino acids: CATSSWGQEAKNIQYF. The full variable domain, its missing parts supplied by reference TRBV15 and TRBJ2-4, is DAMVIQNPRYQVTQFGKPVTLSCSQTLNHNVMYWYQQKSSQAPKLLFHYYDKDFNNEADTPDNFQSRRPNTSFCFLDIRSPGLGDTAMYLCATSSWGQEAKNIQYFGAGTRLSVL.